This T cell receptor beta chain was recovered during a study of regulatory T cells in long-lasting Graves disease. This clonotype was found many times. Time point: newly diagnosed GD, antithyroid drugs for less than 3 months. The TCR library was prepared using RNA isolated from PBMCs. Construction of TCR beta libraries relied on iRepertoire HTBI primers and on Arm-PCR targeting CDR3 regions. TCRdb re-derived calls from the multiplex PCR reads in MiXCR, one entry per CDR3 protein. The table includes about 440,000 distinct CDR3 sequences, around 17% detected once. V lost 5 bases, J lost 2 bases, and 6 bases stayed unmatched. The CDR3 length is 17 residues. The V gene's germline CDR1 is DFQATT and CDR2 SNEGSKA (reference sequence). Another study also made use of these data, one on T cells in Graves' hyperthyroidism and ophthalmopathy.

The J gene is TRBJ2-1, the V gene TRBV20-1; TRBD2 agrees at 16 bases. The specimen comprised peripheral blood mononuclear cells (PBMCs), sampled at new diagnosis, from a patient treated with antithyroid drugs. The source is a young woman with Graves disease. Written as DNA, the CDR3 is TGCAGTGCTCCCGGGGGGACTAGCGGGAGGGCCTACAATGAGCAGTTCTTC. It specifies CSAPGGTSGRAYNEQFF.